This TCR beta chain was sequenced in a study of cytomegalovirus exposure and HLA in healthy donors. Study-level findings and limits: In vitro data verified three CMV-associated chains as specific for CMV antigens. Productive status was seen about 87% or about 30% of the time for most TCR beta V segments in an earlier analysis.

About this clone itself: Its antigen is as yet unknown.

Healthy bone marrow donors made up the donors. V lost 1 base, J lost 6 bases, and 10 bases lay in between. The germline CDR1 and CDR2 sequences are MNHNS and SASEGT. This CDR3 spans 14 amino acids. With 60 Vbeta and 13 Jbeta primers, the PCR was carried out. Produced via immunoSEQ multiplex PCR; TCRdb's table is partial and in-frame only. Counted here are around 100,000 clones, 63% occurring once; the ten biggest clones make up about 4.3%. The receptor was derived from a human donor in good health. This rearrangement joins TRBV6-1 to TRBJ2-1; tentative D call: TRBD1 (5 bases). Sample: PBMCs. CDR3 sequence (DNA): TGTGCCAGCAGTGAAGGGGGCAGAACCAATGAGCAGTTCTTC. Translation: CASSEGGRTNEQFF.